Sequencing of this T cell receptor (beta chain) was carried out in a study of Siglec-9 on CD8 T cells in melanoma. Study-wide findings and caveats: In melanoma tumors, a Siglec-9-marked effector memory CD8+ subset reportedly appeared to accumulate.

This CDR3 comprises 16 residues. Germline CDR1 and CDR2: MGHRA and YSYEKL. The V gene end was trimmed by 0 bases and the J gene end by 4 bases; junction bases not matched to a gene: 6. Note on this clone: The antigen remains undetermined.

Sequencing used immunoSEQ multiplex PCR; TCRdb keeps in-frame clones, though not all of them. The sample shows approximately 35,000 clones, 84% of them seen only once. The material sequenced was Siglec-9- CD8+ T cells sorted from blood. V usage is TRBV4-1 and J usage is TRBJ2-1; 7 nucleotides match TRBD2. This clonotype was obtained from a human donor in good health. CDR3 in DNA: TGCGCCAGCAGCCAAGATCTAGCGGATTCTTACAATGAGCAGTTCTTC. Protein sequence: CASSQDLADSYNEQFF.